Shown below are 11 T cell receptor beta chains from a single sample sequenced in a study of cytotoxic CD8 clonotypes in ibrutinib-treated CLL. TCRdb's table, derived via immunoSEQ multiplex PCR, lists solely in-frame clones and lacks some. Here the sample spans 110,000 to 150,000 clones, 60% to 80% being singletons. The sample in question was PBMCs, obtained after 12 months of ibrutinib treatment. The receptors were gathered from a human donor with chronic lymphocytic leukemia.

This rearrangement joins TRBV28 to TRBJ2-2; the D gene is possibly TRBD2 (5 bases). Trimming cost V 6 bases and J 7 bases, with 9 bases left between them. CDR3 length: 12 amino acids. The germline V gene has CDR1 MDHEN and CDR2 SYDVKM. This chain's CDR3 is CASRLGFGELFF. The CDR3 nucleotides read TGTGCCAGCAGACTAGGATTCGGGGAGCTGTTTTTT.

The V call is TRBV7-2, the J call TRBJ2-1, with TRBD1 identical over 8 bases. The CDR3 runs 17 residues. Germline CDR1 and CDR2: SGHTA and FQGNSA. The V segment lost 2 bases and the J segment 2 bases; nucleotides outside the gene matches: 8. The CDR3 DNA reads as TGTGCCAGCAGCTTATTCGGGACAGGCGCGACCTACAATGAGCAGTTCTTC. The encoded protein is CASSLFGTGATYNEQFF.

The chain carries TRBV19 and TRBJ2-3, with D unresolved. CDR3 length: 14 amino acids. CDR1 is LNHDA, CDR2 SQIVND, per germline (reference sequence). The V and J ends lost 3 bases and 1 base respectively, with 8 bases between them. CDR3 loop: CASSIIVGTDTQYF. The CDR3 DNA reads TGTGCCAGTAGTATCATTGTAGGCACAGATACGCAGTATTTT.

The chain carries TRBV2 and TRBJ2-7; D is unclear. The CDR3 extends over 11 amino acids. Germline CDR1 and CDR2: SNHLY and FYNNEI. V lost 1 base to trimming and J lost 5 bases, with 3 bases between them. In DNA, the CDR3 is TGTGCCAGCAGTGAAGTACACGAGCAGTACTTC. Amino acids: CASSEVHEQYF.

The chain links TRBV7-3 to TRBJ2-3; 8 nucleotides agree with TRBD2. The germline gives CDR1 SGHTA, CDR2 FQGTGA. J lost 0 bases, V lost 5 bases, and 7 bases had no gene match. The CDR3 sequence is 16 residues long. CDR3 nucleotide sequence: TGTGCCAGCAGCCGCCATAGCGGGATTAGCACAGATACGCAGTATTTT. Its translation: CASSRHSGISTDTQYF.

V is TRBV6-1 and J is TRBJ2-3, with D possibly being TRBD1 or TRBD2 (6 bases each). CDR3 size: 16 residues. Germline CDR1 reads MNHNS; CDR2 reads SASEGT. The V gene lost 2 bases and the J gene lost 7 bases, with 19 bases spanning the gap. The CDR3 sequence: CASSELSVQGGNTQYF. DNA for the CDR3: TGTGCCAGCAGTGAATTATCCGTACAGGGAGGAAATACGCAGTATTTT.

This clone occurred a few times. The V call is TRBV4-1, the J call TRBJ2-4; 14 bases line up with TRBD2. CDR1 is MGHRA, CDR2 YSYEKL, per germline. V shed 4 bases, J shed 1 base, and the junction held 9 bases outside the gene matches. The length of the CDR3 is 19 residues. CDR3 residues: CASSREGLAGGGAKNIQYF. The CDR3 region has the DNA TGCGCCAGCAGCCGGGAAGGACTAGCGGGAGGTGGGGCCAAAAACATTCAGTACTTC.

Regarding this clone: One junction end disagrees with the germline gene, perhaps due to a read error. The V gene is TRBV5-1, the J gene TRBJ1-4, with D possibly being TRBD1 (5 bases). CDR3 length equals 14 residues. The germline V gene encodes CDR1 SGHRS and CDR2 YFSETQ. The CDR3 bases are TGCGCCAGCAGCTTTGACGGGGCTAACGAAAAACTGTTTTTT. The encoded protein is CASSFDGANEKLFF.

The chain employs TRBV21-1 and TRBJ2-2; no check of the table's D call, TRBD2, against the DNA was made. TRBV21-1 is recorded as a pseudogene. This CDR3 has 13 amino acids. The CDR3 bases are TGTGCCAGCAGCCCTAAGAACACCGGGGAGCTGTTTTTT. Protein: CASSPKNTGELFF.

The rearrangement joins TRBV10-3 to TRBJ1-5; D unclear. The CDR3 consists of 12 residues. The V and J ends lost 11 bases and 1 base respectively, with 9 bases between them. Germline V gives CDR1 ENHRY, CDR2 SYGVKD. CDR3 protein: CAASTSNQPQHF. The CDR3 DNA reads TGTGCCGCGTCGACAAGCAATCAGCCCCAGCATTTT.

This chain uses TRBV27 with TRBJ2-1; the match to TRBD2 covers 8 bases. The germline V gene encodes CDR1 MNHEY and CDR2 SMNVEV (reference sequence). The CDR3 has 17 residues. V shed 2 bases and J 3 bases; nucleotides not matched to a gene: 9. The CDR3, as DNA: TGTGCCAGCAGTTTAACCCGACTAGCGTCTAACTACAATGAGCAGTTCTTC. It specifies CASSLTRLASNYNEQFF.